The 5 T cell receptor beta chains presented below share a single source sample, sequenced in a study of T cells in localized non-small cell lung cancer. The assay was immunoSEQ multiplex PCR, and TCRdb's table has in-frame clones only and misses some. The sample lists more than 25,000 clones, about 89% occurring once. The sequencing used peripheral blood, collected before any cancer treatment. The receptor source for this set is a woman between 40 and 69 years old with stage I lung adenocarcinoma.

The chain combines TRBV27 with TRBJ2-2; D gene uncertain. Germline V CDR1 and CDR2: MNHEY, SMNVEV (reference sequence). Trimming removed 2 bases at V and 3 bases at J, with 10 bases between. The CDR3 totals 15 residues. This chain's CDR3 is CASSLGSDYTGELFF. The CDR3 DNA follows: TGTGCCAGCAGTTTAGGCAGCGATTACACCGGGGAGCTGTTTTTT.

Details on this clone: One junction end disagrees with the germline gene, perhaps due to a read error. This rearrangement joins TRBV7-2 to TRBJ1-1; no firm D call. From germline, CDR1 is SGHTA and CDR2 FQGNSA. CDR3 length: 13 residues. The CDR3 loop reads CASTLSTNTKAFF. The CDR3 bases are TGTGCCAGCACCTTATCCACTAATACGAAAGCTTTCTTT.

The V gene is TRBV7-2, the J gene TRBJ2-2; TRBD1 matches 8 bases. Germline-derived CDR1 and CDR2 are SGHTA and FQGNSA. The CDR3 is 15 amino acids. Unmatched junction bases numbered 0, after V lost 3 bases and J lost 0 bases. As DNA, the CDR3 is TGTGCCAGCAGCTTCAGGGGGCCGAACACCGGGGAGCTGTTTTTT. It translates to CASSFRGPNTGELFF. The variable domain in full, completed from reference TRBV7-2 and TRBJ2-2, reads GAGVSQSPSNKVTEKGKDVELRCDPISGHTALYWYRQSLGQGLEFLIYFQGNSAPDKSGLPSDRFSAERTGGSVSTLTIQRTQQEDSAVYLCASSFRGPNTGELFFGEGSRLTVL.

This sequence joins TRBV18 and TRBJ2-7; D perhaps matches TRBD1 (7 bases). The CDR3 covers 14 residues. The germline V and J ends were trimmed by 3 bases and 3 bases, with 12 bases remaining between them. The germline V gene encodes CDR1 KGHSH and CDR2 LQKENI. Here the CDR3 reads CASSPDREVYEQYF. The CDR3 nucleotides are TGTGCCAGCTCACCCGACAGGGAGGTCTACGAGCAGTACTTC.

The genes are TRBV2 and TRBJ2-7, with 9 bases that match TRBD1. CDR1 is SNHLY and CDR2 is FYNNEI in the germline V gene. Trimming took 3 bases from V and 5 from J; bases not matched to a gene: 11. The CDR3 is 16 amino acids. The CDR3 DNA follows: TGTGCCAGCAGTGACCCGACAGGGGGTGGATTTAACGAGCAGTACTTC. It codes for CASSDPTGGGFNEQYF.